This T cell receptor (beta chain) came from a study of glioma-infiltrating T cells. Study summary: Sequencing aimed for about 4.5- to 11-fold coverage of roughly one million peripheral T cells.

This clonotype was detected many times. Amplification of TCR alpha and beta CDR3 regions from RNA used iRepertoire nested multiplex PCR. TCRdb analysed the multiplex PCR reads with MiXCR anew, one entry per CDR3 protein. This sample yields a few hundred thousand distinct CDR3 sequences, of which 41% are seen a single time; 12% belongs to the top ten. The germline gives CDR1 LNHNV, CDR2 YYDKDF (reference sequence). V was cut by 4 bases and J by 3 bases, with 13 bases left in between. The CDR3 has 15 amino acids. This chain joins TRBV15 and TRBJ2-1; D is perhaps TRBD1 (6 bases). The source is a human donor with low-grade glioma or glioblastoma, undergoing nonglioma brain surgery, or in good health (not recorded which). The sample was glioma tissue, nonneoplastic brain tissue, or PBMCs (not recorded which). CDR3 sequence (DNA): TGTGCCACCAGCATACCGGGACAACGCTACAATGAGCAGTTCTTC. Translating it yields CATSIPGQRYNEQFF.